The present T cell receptor beta chain was sequenced within a study of OX40 agonist ivuxolimab in advanced cancers. The V end was cut by 2 bases, the J end by 3 bases, with 15 bases between. CDR3 length equals 15 residues. Germline V gene data show CDR1 as SGHKS and CDR2 as YYEKEE (reference sequence). Produced via immunoSEQ multiplex PCR; TCRdb's table is partial and in-frame only. The sample yields 80,000 or so clones, roughly nine tenths seen once. V and J are TRBV5-5 and TRBJ2-7; a weak D match, TRBD2 (7 bases). The specimen was CD4+ or CD8+ T cells sorted from blood, collected in a trial of the OX40 agonist ivuxolimab. The receptor was derived from an adult with an advanced solid tumor such as melanoma, head and neck, liver or kidney cancer. In nucleotides, the CDR3 is TGTGCCAGCAGCTTTCAGGCGGGGGCAATCTACGAGCAGTACTTC. Its translation: CASSFQAGAIYEQYF.